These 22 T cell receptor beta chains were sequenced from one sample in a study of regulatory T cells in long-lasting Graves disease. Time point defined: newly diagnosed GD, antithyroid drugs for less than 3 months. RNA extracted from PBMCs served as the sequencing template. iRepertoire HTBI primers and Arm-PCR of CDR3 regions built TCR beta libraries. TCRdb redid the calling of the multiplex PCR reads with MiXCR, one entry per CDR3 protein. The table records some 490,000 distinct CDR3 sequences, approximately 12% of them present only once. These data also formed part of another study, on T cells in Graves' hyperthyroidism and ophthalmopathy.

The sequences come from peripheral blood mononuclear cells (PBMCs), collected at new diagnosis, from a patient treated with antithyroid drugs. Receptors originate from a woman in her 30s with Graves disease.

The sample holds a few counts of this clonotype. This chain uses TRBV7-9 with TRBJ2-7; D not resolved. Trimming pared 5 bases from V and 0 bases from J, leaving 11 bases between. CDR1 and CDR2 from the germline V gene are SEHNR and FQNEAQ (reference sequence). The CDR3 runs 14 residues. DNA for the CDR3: TGTGCCAGCAGCCACCCAGACAACTCCTACGAGCAGTACTTC. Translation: CASSHPDNSYEQYF.

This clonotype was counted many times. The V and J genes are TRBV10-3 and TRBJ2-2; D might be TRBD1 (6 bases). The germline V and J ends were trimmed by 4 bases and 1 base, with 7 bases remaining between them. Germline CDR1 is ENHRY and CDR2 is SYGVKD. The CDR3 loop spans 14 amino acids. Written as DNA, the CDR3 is TGTGCCATCAGTGGGACAGAGAACACCGGGGAGCTGTTTTTT. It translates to CAISGTENTGELFF.

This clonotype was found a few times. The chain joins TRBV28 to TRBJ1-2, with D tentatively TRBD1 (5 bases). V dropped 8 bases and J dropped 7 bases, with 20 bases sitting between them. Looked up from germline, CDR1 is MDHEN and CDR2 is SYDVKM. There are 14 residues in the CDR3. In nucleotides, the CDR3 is TGTGCCAGCGGGCTGCCGAGGGGTCTTGGTGGCTACACCTTC. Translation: CASGLPRGLGGYTF.

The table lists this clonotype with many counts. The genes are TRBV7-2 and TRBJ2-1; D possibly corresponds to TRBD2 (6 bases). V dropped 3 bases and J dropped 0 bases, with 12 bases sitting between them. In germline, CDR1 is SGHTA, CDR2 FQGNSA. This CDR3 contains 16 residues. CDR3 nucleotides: TGTGCCAGCAGCTTCGGAGGGTATGGCTCCTACAATGAGCAGTTCTTC. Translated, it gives CASSFGGYGSYNEQFF.

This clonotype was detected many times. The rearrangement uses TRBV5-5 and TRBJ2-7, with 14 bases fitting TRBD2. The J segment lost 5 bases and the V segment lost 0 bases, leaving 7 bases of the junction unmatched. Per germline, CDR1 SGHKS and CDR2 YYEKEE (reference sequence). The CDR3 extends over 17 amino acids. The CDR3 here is CASSLVPGTSGRNEQYF. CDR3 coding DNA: TGTGCCAGCAGCTTGGTCCCCGGGACTAGCGGGAGAAACGAGCAGTACTTC. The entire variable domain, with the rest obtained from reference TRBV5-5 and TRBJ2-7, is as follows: DAGVTQSPTHLIKTRGQQVTLRCSPISGHKSVSWYQQVLGQGPQFIFQYYEKEERGRGNFPDRFSARQFPNYSSELNVNALLLGDSALYLCASSLVPGTSGRNEQYFGPGTRLTVT.

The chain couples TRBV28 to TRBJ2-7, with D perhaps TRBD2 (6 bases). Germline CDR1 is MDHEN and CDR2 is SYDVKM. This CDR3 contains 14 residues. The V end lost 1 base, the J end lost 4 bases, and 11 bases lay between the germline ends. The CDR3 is CASSLFGEEYEQYF. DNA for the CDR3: TGTGCCAGCAGTTTATTCGGGGAGGAGTACGAGCAGTACTTC.

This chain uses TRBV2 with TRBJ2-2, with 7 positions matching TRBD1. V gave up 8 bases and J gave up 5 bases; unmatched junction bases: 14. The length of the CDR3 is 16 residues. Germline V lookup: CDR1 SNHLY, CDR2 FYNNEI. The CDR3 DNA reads TGTGCCAGCTACATTAGTGGGACAGAAACAACCGGGGAGCTGTTTTTT. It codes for CASYISGTETTGELFF.

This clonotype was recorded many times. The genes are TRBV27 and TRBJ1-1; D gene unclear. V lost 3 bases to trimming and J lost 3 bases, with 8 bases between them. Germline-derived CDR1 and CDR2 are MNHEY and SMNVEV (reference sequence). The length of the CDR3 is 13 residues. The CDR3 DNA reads TGTGCCAGCAGTTTGAATCAGTACACTGAAGCTTTCTTT. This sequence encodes CASSLNQYTEAFF.

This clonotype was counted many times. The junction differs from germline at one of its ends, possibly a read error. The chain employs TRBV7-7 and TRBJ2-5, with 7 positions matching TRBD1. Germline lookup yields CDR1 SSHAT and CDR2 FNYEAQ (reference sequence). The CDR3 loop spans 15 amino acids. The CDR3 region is CASSSARTGSETQYF. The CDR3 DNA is TGTGCTAGCAGCTCAGCGAGGACAGGTTCGGAGACCCAGTACTTC.

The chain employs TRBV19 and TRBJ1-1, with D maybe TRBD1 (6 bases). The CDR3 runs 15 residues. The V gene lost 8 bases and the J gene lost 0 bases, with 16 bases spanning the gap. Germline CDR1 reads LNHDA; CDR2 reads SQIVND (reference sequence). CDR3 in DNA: TGTGCCAGTGGCCTAATTGGGACATTGAACACTGAAGCTTTCTTT. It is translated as CASGLIGTLNTEAFF.

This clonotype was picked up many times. This chain's CDR3 is CASSRFYRDFDNEQFF. CDR3 coding DNA: TGTGCCAGCAGCCGTTTCTACCGGGACTTTGACAATGAGCAGTTCTTC. The chain links TRBV3-1 to TRBJ2-1; D is perhaps TRBD2 (6 bases). Germline V gives CDR1 LGHDT, CDR2 YNNKEL (reference sequence). The CDR3 consists of 16 residues. Deletions cut 4 bases from V and 5 bases from J, with 18 bases between.

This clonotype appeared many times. CDR3 loop: CASGPRYNEQFF. The CDR3 DNA reads as TGTGCCAGCGGGCCGAGATACAATGAGCAGTTCTTC. The chain carries TRBV6-1 and TRBJ2-1; D remains ambiguous. The V and J ends lost 8 bases and 4 bases respectively, with 9 bases between them. The CDR3 has 12 residues. In germline, CDR1 is MNHNS, CDR2 SASEGT.

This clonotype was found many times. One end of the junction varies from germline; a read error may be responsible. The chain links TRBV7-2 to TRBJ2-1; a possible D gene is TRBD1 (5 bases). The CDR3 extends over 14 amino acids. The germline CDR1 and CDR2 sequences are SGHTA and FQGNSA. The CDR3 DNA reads TGTGCCAGCAGTCCGTTAGTGGGGCACAACGAGCAGTTCTTC. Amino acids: CASSPLVGHNEQFF.

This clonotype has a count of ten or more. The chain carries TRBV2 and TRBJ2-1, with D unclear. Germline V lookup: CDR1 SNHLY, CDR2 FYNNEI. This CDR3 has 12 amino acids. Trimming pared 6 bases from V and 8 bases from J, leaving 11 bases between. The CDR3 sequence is CASRPTSDEQFF. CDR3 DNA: TGTGCCAGCAGGCCCACAAGCGATGAGCAGTTCTTC.

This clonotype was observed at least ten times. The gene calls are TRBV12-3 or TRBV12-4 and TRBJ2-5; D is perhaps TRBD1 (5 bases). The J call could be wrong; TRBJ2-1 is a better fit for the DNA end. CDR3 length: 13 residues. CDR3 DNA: TGTGCCAGCAGTCGGAACAGGTGGAATGAGCAGTTCTTC. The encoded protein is CASSRNRWNEQFF.

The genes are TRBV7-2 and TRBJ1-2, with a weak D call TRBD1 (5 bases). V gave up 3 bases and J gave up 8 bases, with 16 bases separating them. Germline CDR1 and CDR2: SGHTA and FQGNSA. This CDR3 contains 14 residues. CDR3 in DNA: TGTGCCAGCAGCTTCGAGACAGTCTCTGGCGGCTACACCTTC. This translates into CASSFETVSGGYTF.

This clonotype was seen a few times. The CDR3, as DNA: TGTGCCAGCAGCCCACAGACGTGGCTAGCGGGCGACTACGAGCAGTACTTC. Protein product: CASSPQTWLAGDYEQYF. The chain couples TRBV12-3 or TRBV12-4 to TRBJ2-7, with TRBD2 identical over 8 bases. The junction had 16 bases not matched to a gene; V was cut back by 6 bases and J by 3 bases. The CDR3 extends over 17 amino acids.

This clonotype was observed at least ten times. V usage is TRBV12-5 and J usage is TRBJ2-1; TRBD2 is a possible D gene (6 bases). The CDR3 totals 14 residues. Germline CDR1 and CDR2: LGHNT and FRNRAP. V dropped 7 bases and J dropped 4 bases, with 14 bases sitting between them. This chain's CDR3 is CASAGGVGYNEQFF. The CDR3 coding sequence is TGTGCTAGTGCCGGGGGAGTGGGGTACAATGAGCAGTTCTTC.

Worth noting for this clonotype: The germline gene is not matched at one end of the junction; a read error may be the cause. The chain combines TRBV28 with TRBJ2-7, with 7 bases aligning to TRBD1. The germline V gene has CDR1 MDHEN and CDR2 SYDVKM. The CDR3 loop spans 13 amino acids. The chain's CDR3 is CAGSSGGRYEQYF. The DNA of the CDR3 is TGTGCCGGCAGTTCAGGGGGTCGGTACGAGCAGTACTTC.

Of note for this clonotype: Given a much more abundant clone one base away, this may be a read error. In DNA form, the CDR3 reads TGTGCCAGCAGCATAGCCGGGAGTCATGAGCAGTTCTTC. Protein sequence: CASSIAGSHEQFF. This chain connects TRBV9 to TRBJ2-1; TRBD2 might be the D (6 bases). The CDR3 is 13 amino acids. Germline V lookup: CDR1 SGDLS, CDR2 YYNGEE. The ends were cut back, 4 bases at V and 8 bases at J, with 13 bases in the middle.

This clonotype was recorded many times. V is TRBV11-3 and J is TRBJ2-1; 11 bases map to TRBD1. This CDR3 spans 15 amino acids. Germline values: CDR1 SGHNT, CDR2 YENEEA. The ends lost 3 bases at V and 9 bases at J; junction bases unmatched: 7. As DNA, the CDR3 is TGTGCCAGCAGCTTTACCGGGACAGGGGGATCTGAGCAGTTCTTC. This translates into CASSFTGTGGSEQFF.

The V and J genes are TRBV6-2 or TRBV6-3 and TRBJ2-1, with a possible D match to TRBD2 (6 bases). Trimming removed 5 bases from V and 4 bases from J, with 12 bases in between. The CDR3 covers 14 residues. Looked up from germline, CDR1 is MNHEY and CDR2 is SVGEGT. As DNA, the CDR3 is TGTGCCAGCAGTGCGACGGGGACTTACAATGAGCAGTTCTTC. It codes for CASSATGTYNEQFF.